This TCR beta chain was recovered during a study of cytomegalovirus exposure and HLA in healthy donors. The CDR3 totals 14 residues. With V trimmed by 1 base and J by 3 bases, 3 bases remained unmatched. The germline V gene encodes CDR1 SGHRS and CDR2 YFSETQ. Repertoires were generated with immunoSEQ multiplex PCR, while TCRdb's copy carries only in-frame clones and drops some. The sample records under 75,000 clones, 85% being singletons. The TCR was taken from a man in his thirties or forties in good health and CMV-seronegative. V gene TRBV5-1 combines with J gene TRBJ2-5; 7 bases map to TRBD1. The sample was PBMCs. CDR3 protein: CASSLFTGEETQYF. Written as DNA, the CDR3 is TGCGCCAGCAGCTTGTTCACAGGGGAAGAGACCCAGTACTTC.